The rows below give T cell receptor beta chains drawn from one sample of a study of T cells in Graves' hyperthyroidism and ophthalmopathy. TCRdb called the multiplex PCR reads again in MiXCR, with one record for every CDR3 protein. The sample lists around 610,000 distinct CDR3 sequences, roughly 14% seen once, with 3.5% to 4.5% in the top ten. Sequenced: blood. These receptors all come from a woman in her 40s with Graves' ophthalmopathy. Each CDR3 is given with its conserved first and last residue. The D gene is left open where the match is weak. The size entry is marked missing in some rows and otherwise reads once, few, many or a size class.

d_gene: -; abundance: many; j_gene: TRBJ1-2; v_gene: TRBV20-1; CDR3aa: CSARGRGGYTF; CDR3nt: TGCAGTGCTAGAGGCCGTGGGGGCTACACCTTC
d_gene: -; abundance: many; j_gene: TRBJ1-1; v_gene: TRBV12-3/TRBV12-4; CDR3aa: CASSVTGQTEAFF; CDR3nt: TGTGCCAGCAGTGTTACAGGGCAAACTGAAGCTTTCTTT
d_gene: -; abundance: -; j_gene: TRBJ2-7; v_gene: TRBV5-1; CDR3aa: CASKNGAAYEQYF; CDR3nt: TGCGCCAGCAAAAACGGAGCGGCCTACGAGCAGTACTTC
d_gene: -; abundance: few; j_gene: TRBJ1-1; v_gene: TRBV28; CDR3aa: CASSLTFSRPEAFF; CDR3nt: TGTGCCAGCAGTTTAACCTTTAGTCGGCCTGAAGCTTTCTTT
d_gene: -; abundance: -; j_gene: TRBJ1-5; v_gene: TRBV19; CDR3aa: CASSIPSTGTQPQHF; CDR3nt: TGTGCCAGTAGTATCCCCTCCACAGGGACCCAGCCCCAGCATTTT
d_gene: TRBD1; abundance: -; j_gene: TRBJ2-7; v_gene: TRBV6-1; CDR3aa: CASRLLTGGHTGSPPYEQYF; CDR3nt: TGTGCCAGCAGACTCCTGACAGGGGGTCACACCGGGAGTCCCCCCTACGAGCAGTACTTC
d_gene: TRBD1; abundance: many; j_gene: TRBJ1-2; v_gene: TRBV28; CDR3aa: CASSRPGQGIYGYTF; CDR3nt: TGTGCCAGCAGCAGGCCCGGACAGGGGATCTATGGCTACACCTTC
d_gene: -; abundance: -; j_gene: TRBJ1-3; v_gene: TRBV20-1; CDR3aa: CSAAPAGNTIYF; CDR3nt: TGCAGTGCCGCTCCAGCCGGAAACACCATATATTTT
d_gene: -; abundance: many; j_gene: TRBJ2-7; v_gene: TRBV6-1; CDR3aa: CASSEGVGRNEQYF; CDR3nt: TGTGCCAGCAGTGAAGGGGTAGGGAGAAACGAGCAGTACTTC
d_gene: -; abundance: -; j_gene: TRBJ1-2; v_gene: TRBV29-1; CDR3aa: CSVELGAVNYGYTF; CDR3nt: TGCAGCGTTGAATTGGGAGCGGTTAACTATGGCTACACCTTC
d_gene: -; abundance: few; j_gene: TRBJ2-1; v_gene: TRBV7-2; CDR3aa: CASSSRGDPLYNEQFF; CDR3nt: TGTGCCAGCAGCTCACGGGGCGACCCCCTCTACAATGAGCAGTTCTTC
d_gene: TRBD1; abundance: many; j_gene: TRBJ1-2; v_gene: TRBV24-1; CDR3aa: CATSDGTGLNYGYTF; CDR3nt: TGTGCCACCAGTGATGGGACAGGCCTTAACTATGGCTACACCTTC
d_gene: -; abundance: many; j_gene: TRBJ1-2; v_gene: TRBV6-2/TRBV6-3; CDR3aa: CASTQDGPFYGYTF; CDR3nt: TGTGCCAGCACCCAGGACGGGCCGTTCTATGGCTACACCTTC
d_gene: TRBD1; abundance: many; j_gene: TRBJ2-5; v_gene: TRBV10-3; CDR3aa: CAINPTGDRVGETQYF; CDR3nt: TGTGCCATCAACCCCACCGGAGACAGGGTCGGAGAGACCCAGTACTTC
d_gene: -; abundance: many; j_gene: TRBJ1-1; v_gene: TRBV2; CDR3aa: CASNPGTASTEAFF; CDR3nt: TGTGCCAGCAATCCCGGGACGGCGAGTACTGAAGCTTTCTTT
d_gene: -; abundance: few; j_gene: TRBJ1-3; v_gene: TRBV5-1; CDR3aa: CASSEGGAGNTIYF; CDR3nt: TGCGCCAGCAGCGAGGGGGGAGCTGGAAACACCATATATTTT
d_gene: -; abundance: few; j_gene: TRBJ1-2; v_gene: TRBV7-9; CDR3aa: CASSSQATSNYGYTF; CDR3nt: TGTGCCAGCAGCTCTCAGGCTACCTCTAACTATGGCTACACCTTC
d_gene: -; abundance: -; j_gene: TRBJ2-2; v_gene: TRBV2; CDR3aa: CASSEGRRSNTGELFF; CDR3nt: TGTGCCAGCAGTGAAGGCCGTAGGTCTAACACCGGGGAGCTGTTTTTT
d_gene: -; abundance: many; j_gene: TRBJ2-7; v_gene: TRBV27; CDR3aa: CASRGEGNTWTTITYEQYF; CDR3nt: TGTGCCAGCAGAGGGGAAGGAAATACATGGACCACTATTACCTACGAGCAGTACTTC
d_gene: -; abundance: -; j_gene: TRBJ1-1; v_gene: TRBV6-5; CDR3aa: CASSSRAGGDTEAFF; CDR3nt: TGTGCCAGCAGTTCCCGGGCAGGAGGGGACACTGAAGCTTTCTTT
d_gene: -; abundance: many; j_gene: TRBJ2-7; v_gene: TRBV28; CDR3aa: CASTSPHGGDDEQYF; CDR3nt: TGTGCCAGCACTTCCCCCCATGGGGGTGACGACGAGCAGTACTTC
d_gene: -; abundance: many; j_gene: TRBJ1-1; v_gene: TRBV6-5; CDR3aa: CASTAGTATEAFF; CDR3nt: TGTGCCAGCACCGCGGGTACCGCCACTGAAGCTTTCTTT
d_gene: -; abundance: -; j_gene: TRBJ1-3; v_gene: TRBV4-2; CDR3aa: CASSQELFTWGGNTIYF; CDR3nt: TGTGCCAGCAGCCAAGAACTTTTTACGTGGGGCGGAAACACCATATATTTT
d_gene: TRBD2; abundance: many; j_gene: TRBJ2-5; v_gene: TRBV4-3; CDR3aa: CASSQELAGGPETQYF; CDR3nt: TGCGCCAGCAGCCAAGAATTAGCGGGAGGTCCAGAGACCCAGTACTTC
d_gene: -; abundance: -; j_gene: TRBJ1-1; v_gene: TRBV18; CDR3aa: CASSPPSGRTTEAFF; CDR3nt: TGTGCCAGCTCACCACCGAGTGGCAGGACCACTGAAGCTTTCTTT
d_gene: -; abundance: many; j_gene: TRBJ1-1; v_gene: TRBV19; CDR3aa: CASSIVDGGRTFF; CDR3nt: TGTGCCAGTAGTATAGTCGACGGGGGGAGGACTTTCTTT
d_gene: TRBD1; abundance: -; j_gene: TRBJ2-4; v_gene: TRBV5-4; CDR3aa: CASTVGQGAKNIQYF; CDR3nt: TGTGCCAGCACCGTGGGACAGGGTGCCAAAAACATTCAGTACTTC
d_gene: TRBD1; abundance: few; j_gene: TRBJ1-2; v_gene: TRBV5-1; CDR3aa: CASSGQGAANYGYTF; CDR3nt: TGCGCCAGCAGCGGACAGGGGGCAGCTAACTATGGCTACACCTTC
d_gene: -; abundance: many; j_gene: TRBJ1-1; v_gene: TRBV30; CDR3aa: CAWRGREGTEAFF; CDR3nt: TGTGCCTGGAGGGGGAGGGAGGGGACTGAAGCTTTCTTT
d_gene: -; abundance: -; j_gene: TRBJ2-2; v_gene: TRBV20-1; CDR3aa: CSAQGRLNTGELFF; CDR3nt: TGCAGTGCCCAGGGGAGGCTTAACACCGGGGAGCTGTTTTTT
d_gene: -; abundance: few; j_gene: TRBJ2-7; v_gene: TRBV3-1; CDR3aa: CASSQEGGAAYEQYF; CDR3nt: TGTGCCAGCAGCCAAGAGGGGGGGGCAGCCTACGAGCAGTACTTC
d_gene: -; abundance: many; j_gene: TRBJ1-3; v_gene: TRBV28; CDR3aa: CASTSTISGNTIYF; CDR3nt: TGTGCCAGCACCAGCACAATCTCTGGAAACACCATATATTTT
d_gene: TRBD1; abundance: -; j_gene: TRBJ2-5; v_gene: TRBV6-2/TRBV6-3; CDR3aa: CASSYPGTGGETQYF; CDR3nt: TGTGCCAGCAGTTACCCCGGGACAGGAGGCGAGACCCAGTACTTC
d_gene: -; abundance: many; j_gene: TRBJ2-7; v_gene: TRBV29-1; CDR3aa: CSVDLAPSYEQYF; CDR3nt: TGCAGCGTTGACCTAGCACCCTCCTACGAGCAGTACTTC
d_gene: -; abundance: -; j_gene: TRBJ2-5; v_gene: TRBV9; CDR3aa: CASSVGEQIQETQYF; CDR3nt: TGTGCCAGCAGCGTAGGGGAGCAGATCCAAGAGACCCAGTACTTC
d_gene: TRBD1; abundance: many; j_gene: TRBJ2-5; v_gene: TRBV28; CDR3aa: CASSDPGQGMETQYF; CDR3nt: TGTGCCAGCAGCGATCCGGGACAGGGAATGGAGACCCAGTACTTC
d_gene: TRBD2; abundance: many; j_gene: TRBJ2-5; v_gene: TRBV7-9; CDR3aa: CASSFLRGEQETQYF; CDR3nt: TGTGCCAGCAGCTTCTTGCGGGGGGAACAAGAGACCCAGTACTTC
d_gene: -; abundance: many; j_gene: TRBJ1-1; v_gene: TRBV6-5; CDR3aa: CASSATANTEAFF; CDR3nt: TGTGCCAGCAGCGCGACTGCGAACACTGAAGCTTTCTTT
d_gene: TRBD1; abundance: -; j_gene: TRBJ2-7; v_gene: TRBV28; CDR3aa: CANSTGTVYEQYF; CDR3nt: TGTGCCAACTCAACCGGGACAGTTTACGAGCAGTACTTC
d_gene: TRBD2; abundance: many; j_gene: TRBJ2-5; v_gene: TRBV7-2; CDR3aa: CASSPRLAGETQYF; CDR3nt: TGTGCCAGCAGCCCTCGACTAGCAGGGGAGACCCAGTACTTC
d_gene: TRBD2; abundance: many; j_gene: TRBJ2-7; v_gene: TRBV19; CDR3aa: CASSTLAESVYEQYF; CDR3nt: TGTGCCAGTAGTACACTAGCGGAATCGGTCTACGAGCAGTACTTC
d_gene: -; abundance: -; j_gene: TRBJ2-5; v_gene: TRBV10-3; CDR3aa: CAIRAIDGEEIQYF; CDR3nt: TGTGCCATCAGAGCTATAGACGGGGAAGAGATCCAGTACTTC
d_gene: -; abundance: few; j_gene: TRBJ2-7; v_gene: TRBV9; CDR3aa: CASSVAGETYEQYF; CDR3nt: TGTGCCAGCAGCGTAGCTGGGGAGACCTACGAGCAGTACTTC
d_gene: TRBD1; abundance: many; j_gene: TRBJ1-2; v_gene: TRBV9; CDR3aa: CASSVGDSFYGYTF; CDR3nt: TGTGCCAGCAGCGTAGGGGACAGCTTTTATGGCTACACCTTC
d_gene: -; abundance: -; j_gene: TRBJ2-2; v_gene: TRBV12-3/TRBV12-4; CDR3aa: CASSLDSPETGELFF; CDR3nt: TGTGCCAGCAGTTTGGACAGCCCGGAGACCGGGGAGCTGTTTTTT
d_gene: TRBD2; abundance: many; j_gene: TRBJ2-7; v_gene: TRBV20-1; CDR3aa: CSASSSGGSSYEQYF; CDR3nt: TGCAGTGCTAGTTCTAGCGGGGGGAGCTCCTACGAGCAGTACTTC
d_gene: -; abundance: many; j_gene: TRBJ2-5; v_gene: TRBV20-1; CDR3aa: CSAGLGETQYF; CDR3nt: TGCAGTGCTGGGCTCGGGGAGACCCAGTACTTC
d_gene: TRBD2; abundance: many; j_gene: TRBJ2-7; v_gene: TRBV9; CDR3aa: CASSEGTSGWYEQYF; CDR3nt: TGTGCCAGCAGCGAGGGGACTAGCGGGTGGTACGAGCAGTACTTC
d_gene: TRBD2; abundance: -; j_gene: TRBJ2-7; v_gene: TRBV2; CDR3aa: CASSDFGRTRHLNEQYF; CDR3nt: TGTGCCAGCAGTGACTTTGGGAGGACTAGACATCTAAACGAGCAGTACTTC
d_gene: TRBD2; abundance: few; j_gene: TRBJ2-6; v_gene: TRBV4-1; CDR3aa: CASSRGEGPGANVLTF; CDR3nt: TGCGCCAGCAGCCGGGGGGAGGGTCCCGGGGCCAACGTCCTGACTTTC
d_gene: -; abundance: -; j_gene: TRBJ2-5; v_gene: TRBV28; CDR3aa: CASSPTYRLPNQETQYF; CDR3nt: TGTGCCAGCAGTCCCACTTATAGACTGCCAAACCAAGAGACCCAGTACTTC
d_gene: TRBD2; abundance: many; j_gene: TRBJ2-7; v_gene: TRBV6-2/TRBV6-3; CDR3aa: CASSSRLAGGPYEQYF; CDR3nt: TGTGCCAGCAGCTCCAGACTAGCGGGAGGACCCTACGAGCAGTACTTC
d_gene: TRBD2; abundance: many; j_gene: TRBJ2-5; v_gene: TRBV4-1; CDR3aa: CASSLLPAGGGETQYF; CDR3nt: TGCGCCAGCAGCCTTCTCCCAGCGGGAGGGGGCGAGACCCAGTACTTC
d_gene: -; abundance: many; j_gene: TRBJ1-2; v_gene: TRBV20-1; CDR3aa: CSTPLTEVYGYTF; CDR3nt: TGCAGTACCCCCCTCACAGAAGTCTATGGCTACACCTTC
d_gene: TRBD1; abundance: many; j_gene: TRBJ1-2; v_gene: TRBV20-1; CDR3aa: CSASDRGLNGYTF; CDR3nt: TGCAGTGCTTCCGACAGGGGATTGAATGGCTACACCTTC